These T cell receptor beta chains were read from a single sample in a study of OX40 agonist ivuxolimab in advanced cancers. Only in-frame clones appear in the TCRdb table, and some are missing; sequencing was by immunoSEQ multiplex PCR. In the table there are 23,000 or so clones, approximately 84% of which are singletons. Specimen: CD4+ or CD8+ T cells sorted from blood, collected in a trial of the OX40 agonist ivuxolimab. The origin of the receptors is an adult with an advanced solid tumor such as melanoma, head and neck, liver or kidney cancer. Both conserved end residues are part of each CDR3. A D gene is named only where the DNA matches it firmly. Only some rows state a clone size, as once, few, many or a class for expanded clones.

clone_size,d_call,j_call,v_call,cdr3_nt,cdr3_aa
.,TRBD1,TRBJ1-2,TRBV5-3,TGTGCCAGAAGCCCATTGACAGGGGGGGACTATGGCTACACCTTC,CARSPLTGGDYGYTF
.,TRBD1,TRBJ2-1,TRBV25-1,TGTGCCAGCAGTGAATCTCAGGACAGGGTCTACAATGAGCAGTTCTTC,CASSESQDRVYNEQFF
.,.,TRBJ2-7,TRBV19,TGTGCCAGTAGTATGCAGGGGAACTACGAGCAGTACTTC,CASSMQGNYEQYF
.,.,TRBJ1-2,TRBV28,TGTGCCAGCGGAATAACAGGGTCCCATGGCTACACCTTC,CASGITGSHGYTF
.,TRBD2,TRBJ2-7,TRBV27,TGTGCCAGCAGTTGGCGGGGGACCTACGAGCAGTACTTC,CASSWRGTYEQYF
.,TRBD2,TRBJ2-1,TRBV7-3,TGTGCCAGCAGCTTAGATAGCGGGGGCTACAATGAGCAGTTCTTC,CASSLDSGGYNEQFF
.,.,TRBJ1-2,TRBV4-2,TGTGCCAGCAGCCAACAGGGGACTAACTATGGCTACACCTTC,CASSQQGTNYGYTF
.,TRBD2,TRBJ2-1,TRBV27,TGTGCCAGCAGTTGGACTAGCGAGGCTGAGCAGTTCTTC,CASSWTSEAEQFF
.,.,TRBJ1-4,TRBV7-6,TGTGCCAGCAGCTTAGAGGGAAGGCCCTGGGATGAAAAACTGTTTTTT,CASSLEGRPWDEKLFF
.,TRBD2,TRBJ2-1,TRBV19,TGTGCCAGTAGTATAGTTGTACGGGGGGCCTACAATGAGCAGTTCTTC,CASSIVVRGAYNEQFF
.,TRBD2,TRBJ2-7,TRBV5-1,TGCGCCAGCAGCTCTACTAGCGGGAGTTACGAGCAGTACTTC,CASSSTSGSYEQYF
.,.,TRBJ1-1,TRBV27,TGTGCCAGCAGTTTCAGGCCCGGGAGTACTGAAGCTTTCTTT,CASSFRPGSTEAFF
.,.,TRBJ1-1,TRBV7-3,TGTGCCAGCAGCTCGGGACATCCGGGGGGCACTGAAGCTTTCTTT,CASSSGHPGGTEAFF
.,TRBD2,TRBJ2-1,TRBV11-2,TGTGCCAGCAGCTTAGTGGCTAGCGGGGGGTATTACAATGAGCAGTTCTTC,CASSLVASGGYYNEQFF
.,.,TRBJ2-7,TRBV27,TGTGCCAGCAGTTTATCTGACGGGGTGATCCCCTACGAGCAGTACTTC,CASSLSDGVIPYEQYF
.,.,TRBJ1-1,TRBV25-1,TGTGCCAGCAGTGAGAGGGGAAAGAACACTGAAGCTTTCTTT,CASSERGKNTEAFF
.,.,TRBJ2-7,TRBV28,TGTGCCAGCAGCTCGGTCAGTCGGTCCTACGAGCAGTACTTC,CASSSVSRSYEQYF
.,.,TRBJ2-1,TRBV7-9,TGTGCCAGCAGCCCAGATTCTAGCGCCCCTTGGTATGAGCAGTTCTTC,CASSPDSSAPWYEQFF
.,.,TRBJ2-3,TRBV7-3,TGTGCCAGCAGCTTAGTGGGGGCGCAGGGGCGTTGGTCAGATACGCAGTATTTT,CASSLVGAQGRWSDTQYF
.,.,TRBJ2-3,TRBV5-1,TGCGCCAGCAGCTTGGCGGTCAGTCTCACAGATACGCAGTATTTT,CASSLAVSLTDTQYF
.,TRBD1,TRBJ2-7,TRBV2,TGTGCCAGCAAATTAGACAGGGGGCTTAACTACGAGCAGTACTTC,CASKLDRGLNYEQYF
.,TRBD2,TRBJ2-1,TRBV10-2,TGCGCCAGCAGCCCCCTAGCGGGTAGCTACAATGAGCAGTTCTTC,CASSPLAGSYNEQFF
.,.,TRBJ2-2,TRBV27,TGTGCCAGCAGTGCCTCGAACACCGGGGAGCTGTTTTTT,CASSASNTGELFF
.,.,TRBJ1-2,TRBV19,TGTGCCAGTTTTAGGGGGGGTCTTGGCTACACCTTC,CASFRGGLGYTF
.,TRBD2,TRBJ2-1,TRBV6-5,TGTGCCAGCAGTTACGGCGGGGGGGGCTCCTACAATGAGCAGTTCTTC,CASSYGGGGSYNEQFF
.,TRBD2,TRBJ2-7,TRBV5-1,TGCGCCAGCAGCTTGGTACTAGCGGGGGAGGCTTTCTCCTACGAGCAGTACTTC,CASSLVLAGEAFSYEQYF
.,.,TRBJ2-1,TRBV19,TGTGCCAGTAGTGCTCCCGGGACTGGCTACAATGAGCAGTTCTTC,CASSAPGTGYNEQFF
.,TRBD1,TRBJ1-2,TRBV6-5,TGTGCCAGCAGCTCGACAGGGGTAGATGGCTACACCTTC,CASSSTGVDGYTF
.,TRBD2,TRBJ2-7,TRBV11-1,TGTGCCAGCAGGGCGGGAGAGCAGGCCGAGCAGTACTTC,CASRAGEQAEQYF
.,.,TRBJ2-4,TRBV2,TGTGCCAGCAGTGAAGGGCAGGGGATTGACATTCAGTACTTC,CASSEGQGIDIQYF
.,.,TRBJ1-2,TRBV16,TGTGCCAGCAGCCAATCTAGAAAAGGGGGTGATAACTATGGCTACACCTTC,CASSQSRKGGDNYGYTF
.,.,TRBJ1-3,TRBV5-1,TGCGCCAGCAGGGACAGCTCTGGAAACACCATATATTTT,CASRDSSGNTIYF
.,TRBD2,TRBJ2-3,TRBV7-9,TGTGCCAGCAGTCGTAGCGGGGACCCCACAGATACGCAGTATTTT,CASSRSGDPTDTQYF
.,TRBD2,TRBJ2-1,TRBV13,TGTGCCAGCAGCTCCCGACTAGCGGGAGTGGGGAATGAGCAGTTCTTC,CASSSRLAGVGNEQFF
.,TRBD1,TRBJ2-7,TRBV2,TGTGCCAGCAGTGAAGGCGGACAGGGGGCCTACGAGCAGTACTTC,CASSEGGQGAYEQYF
.,TRBD2,TRBJ2-3,TRBV5-1,TGCGCCAGCAGCTTGGAACTAGCGGGATCGGATACGCAGTATTTT,CASSLELAGSDTQYF
.,.,TRBJ2-2,TRBV9,TGTGCCAGCAGCGTAGGTGCGAACACCGGGGAGCTGTTTTTT,CASSVGANTGELFF
.,.,TRBJ2-1,TRBV19,TGTGCCAGTAGTATAGTGGAAAACTCCTACAATGAGCAGTTCTTC,CASSIVENSYNEQFF
.,TRBD1,TRBJ2-3,TRBV7-3,TGTGCCAGCAGCCCCGGGACAGGGGGCAGAGATACGCAGTATTTT,CASSPGTGGRDTQYF
.,.,TRBJ2-1,TRBV19,TGTGCCAGTAGTAGCAGTGGGAGCTTTTGGAATGAGCAGTTCTTC,CASSSSGSFWNEQFF
.,TRBD2,TRBJ2-7,TRBV28,TGTGCCAGCACAGGACTAGTGCTATCCTACGAGCAGTACTTC,CASTGLVLSYEQYF
.,TRBD1,TRBJ1-1,TRBV6-5,TGTGCCAGCAGTAAAGGACAGGGGAACACTGAAGCTTTCTTT,CASSKGQGNTEAFF
.,TRBD2,TRBJ2-1,TRBV10-3,TGTGCCATCAGCCCGACCGGGACTAGCGGGATGAATGAGCAGTTCTTC,CAISPTGTSGMNEQFF
few,.,TRBJ2-7,TRBV19,TGTGCCAGTAGTCGAGGAAAAGTGGCCTACGAGCAGTACTTC,CASSRGKVAYEQYF
.,TRBD2,TRBJ2-5,TRBV7-3,TGTGCCAGCAGCTTCCTCCCGCGGGAGTTCGGGGAGACCCAGTACTTC,CASSFLPREFGETQYF
.,TRBD2,TRBJ2-5,TRBV7-8,TGTGCCAGCAGCTTAGTTAGGGCGGGAGGGCCGGTTGAGACCCAGTACTTC,CASSLVRAGGPVETQYF
once,.,TRBJ2-2,TRBV2,TGTGCCAGCAGGGACAGTTTGACCGGGGAGCTGTTTTTT,CASRDSLTGELFF
.,.,TRBJ2-7,TRBV27,TGTGCCAGCAGTTTGGCCACCCTCTCCTACGAGCAGTACTTC,CASSLATLSYEQYF
.,.,TRBJ1-4,TRBV2,TGTGCCAGCAGTGACCCGCCGGGACCCAATGAAAAACTGTTTTTT,CASSDPPGPNEKLFF
.,.,TRBJ2-2,TRBV6-6,TGTGCCAGCAGTTACTCTGGGGGGCCGAACGGGGAGCTGTTTTTT,CASSYSGGPNGELFF
.,.,TRBJ1-2,TRBV27,TGTGCCAGCAGTCCACACGTTAACTATGGCTACACCTTC,CASSPHVNYGYTF
few,TRBD1,TRBJ2-7,TRBV2,TGTGCCAGCAAATTAGACAGGGGGCTTAACTACGAGCAGTACTTC,CASKLDRGLNYEQYF